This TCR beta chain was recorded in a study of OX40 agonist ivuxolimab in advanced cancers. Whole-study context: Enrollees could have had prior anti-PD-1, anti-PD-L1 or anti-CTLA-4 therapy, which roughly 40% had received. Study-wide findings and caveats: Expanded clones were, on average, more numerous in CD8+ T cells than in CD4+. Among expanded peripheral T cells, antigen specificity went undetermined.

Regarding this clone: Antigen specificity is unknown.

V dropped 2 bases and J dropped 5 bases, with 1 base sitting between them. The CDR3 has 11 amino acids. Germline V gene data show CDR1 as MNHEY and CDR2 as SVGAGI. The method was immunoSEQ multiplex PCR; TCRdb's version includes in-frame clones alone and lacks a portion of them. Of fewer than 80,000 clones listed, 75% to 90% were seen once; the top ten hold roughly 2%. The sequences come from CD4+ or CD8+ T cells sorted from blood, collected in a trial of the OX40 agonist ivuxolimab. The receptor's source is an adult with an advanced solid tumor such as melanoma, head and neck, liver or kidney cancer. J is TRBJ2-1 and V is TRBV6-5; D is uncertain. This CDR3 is CASSYHNEQFF. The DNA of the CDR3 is TGTGCCAGCAGTTACCACAATGAGCAGTTCTTC.